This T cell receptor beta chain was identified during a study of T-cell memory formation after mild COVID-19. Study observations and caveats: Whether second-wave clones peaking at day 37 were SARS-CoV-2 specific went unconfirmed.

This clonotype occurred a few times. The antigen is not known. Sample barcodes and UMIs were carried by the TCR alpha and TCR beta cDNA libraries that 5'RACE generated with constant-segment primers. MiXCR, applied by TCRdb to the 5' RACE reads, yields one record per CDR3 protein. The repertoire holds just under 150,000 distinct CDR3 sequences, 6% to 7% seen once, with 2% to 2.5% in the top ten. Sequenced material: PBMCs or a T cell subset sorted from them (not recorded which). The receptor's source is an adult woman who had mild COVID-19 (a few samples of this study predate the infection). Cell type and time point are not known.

The CDR3 coding sequence is TGTGCCAGCAGCCCCGTAGGACAGGGATCTGGTGAGCAGTTCTTC. Translated, it gives CASSPVGQGSGEQFF. This chain uses TRBV9 with TRBJ2-1, with 8 bases that match TRBD1. This CDR3 has 15 residues. Per the germline V gene, CDR1 is SGDLS and CDR2 is YYNGEE. V lost 4 bases and J lost 9; bases outside the gene matches: 12.